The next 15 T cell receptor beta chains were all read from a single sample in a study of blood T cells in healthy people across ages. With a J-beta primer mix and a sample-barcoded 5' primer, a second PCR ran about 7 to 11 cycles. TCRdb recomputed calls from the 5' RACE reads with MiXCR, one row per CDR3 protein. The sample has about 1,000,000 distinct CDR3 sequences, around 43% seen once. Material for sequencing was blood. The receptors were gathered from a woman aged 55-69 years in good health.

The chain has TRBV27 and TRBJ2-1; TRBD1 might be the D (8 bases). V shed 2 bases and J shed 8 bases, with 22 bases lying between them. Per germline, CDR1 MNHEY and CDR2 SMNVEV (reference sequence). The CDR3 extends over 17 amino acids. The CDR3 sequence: CASSLPNRGGRRDEQFF. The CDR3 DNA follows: TGTGCCAGCAGTTTACCCAACAGGGGGGGAAGGAGAGATGAGCAGTTCTTC.

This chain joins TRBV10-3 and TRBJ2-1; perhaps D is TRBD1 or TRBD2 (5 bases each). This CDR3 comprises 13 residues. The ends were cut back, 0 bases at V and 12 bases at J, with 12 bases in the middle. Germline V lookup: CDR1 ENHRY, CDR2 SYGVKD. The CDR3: CAISESGDVLQFF. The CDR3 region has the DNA TGTGCCATCAGTGAGTCAGGGGACGTTTTGCAGTTCTTC.

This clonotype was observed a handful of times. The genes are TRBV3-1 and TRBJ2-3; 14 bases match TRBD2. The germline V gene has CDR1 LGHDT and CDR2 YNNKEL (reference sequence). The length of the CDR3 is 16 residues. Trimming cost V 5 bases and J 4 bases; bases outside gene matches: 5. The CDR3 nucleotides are TGTGCCAGCAGCTACGGACTAGCGGGAGGCGCAGATACGCAGTATTTT. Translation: CASSYGLAGGADTQYF.

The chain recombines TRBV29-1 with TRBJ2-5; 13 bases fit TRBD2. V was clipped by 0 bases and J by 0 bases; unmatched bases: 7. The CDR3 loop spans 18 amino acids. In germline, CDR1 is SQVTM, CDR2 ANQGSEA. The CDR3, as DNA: TGCAGCGTTGAAGACGAGACAGGGACTAGCGGGAACCAAGAGACCCAGTACTTC. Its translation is CSVEDETGTSGNQETQYF.

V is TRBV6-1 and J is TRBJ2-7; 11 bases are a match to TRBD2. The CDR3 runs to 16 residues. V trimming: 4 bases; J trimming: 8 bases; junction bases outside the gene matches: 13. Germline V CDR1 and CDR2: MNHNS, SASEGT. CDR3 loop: CASSASGTSGTRKQYF. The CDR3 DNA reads TGTGCCAGCAGTGCGTCCGGGACTAGCGGTACTCGTAAGCAGTACTTC.

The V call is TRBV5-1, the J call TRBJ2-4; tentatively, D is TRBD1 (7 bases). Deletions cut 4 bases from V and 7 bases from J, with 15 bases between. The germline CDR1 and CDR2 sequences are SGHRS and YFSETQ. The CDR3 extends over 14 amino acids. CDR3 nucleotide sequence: TGCGCCAGCAGCGCGGGACAGCCGAGGAACATTCAGTACTTC. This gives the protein CASSAGQPRNIQYF.

CDR3: CASRDSGRAWDEQFF. The CDR3 coding sequence is TGTGCCAGCAGAGATAGCGGGAGGGCCTGGGATGAGCAGTTCTTC. V usage is TRBV12-3 or TRBV12-4 and J usage is TRBJ2-1; TRBD2 agrees at 11 bases. The V gene end was trimmed by 6 bases and the J gene end by 8 bases; junction bases not matched to a gene: 9. The CDR3 runs 15 residues.

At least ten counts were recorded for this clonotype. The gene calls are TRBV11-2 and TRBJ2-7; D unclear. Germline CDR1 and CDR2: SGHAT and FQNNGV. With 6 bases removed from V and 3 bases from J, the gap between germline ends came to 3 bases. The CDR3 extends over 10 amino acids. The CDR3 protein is CASSNYEQYF. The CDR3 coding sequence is TGTGCCAGCAGTAACTACGAGCAGTACTTC.

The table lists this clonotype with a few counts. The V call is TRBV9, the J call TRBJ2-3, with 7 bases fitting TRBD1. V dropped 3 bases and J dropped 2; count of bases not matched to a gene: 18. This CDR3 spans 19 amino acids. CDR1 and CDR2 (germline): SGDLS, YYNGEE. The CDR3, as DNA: TGTGCCAGCAGCGATCCACGGCACCTTGGGACAGCCTCCACAGATACGCAGTATTTT. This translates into CASSDPRHLGTASTDTQYF.

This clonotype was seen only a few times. CDR3 DNA sequence: TGTGCCACGGGGGAGTACAATGAGCAGTTCTTC. This gives the protein CATGEYNEQFF. This chain links TRBV6-6 with TRBJ2-1; maybe TRBD2 (6 bases). The CDR3 spans 11 residues. The germline gives CDR1 MNHNY, CDR2 SVGAGI (reference sequence). The V end was cut by 10 bases, the J end by 4 bases, with 8 bases between.

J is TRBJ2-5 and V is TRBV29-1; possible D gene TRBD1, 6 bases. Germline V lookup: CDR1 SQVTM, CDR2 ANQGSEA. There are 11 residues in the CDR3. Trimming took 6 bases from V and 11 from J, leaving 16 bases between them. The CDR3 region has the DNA TGCAGCGTCGCCGAACAGGGAGAGCAGTACTTC. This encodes CSVAEQGEQYF.

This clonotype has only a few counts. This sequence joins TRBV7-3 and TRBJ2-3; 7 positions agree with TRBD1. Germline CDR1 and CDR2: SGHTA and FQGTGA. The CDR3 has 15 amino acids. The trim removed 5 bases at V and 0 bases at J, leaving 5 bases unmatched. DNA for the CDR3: TGTGCCAGCAGCCAGACAGGGTTCAGCACAGATACGCAGTATTTT. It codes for CASSQTGFSTDTQYF.

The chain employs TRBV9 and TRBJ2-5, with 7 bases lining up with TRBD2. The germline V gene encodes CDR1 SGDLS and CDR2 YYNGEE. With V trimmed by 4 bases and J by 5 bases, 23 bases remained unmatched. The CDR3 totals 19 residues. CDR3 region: CASSSSGGDYNVGLETQYF. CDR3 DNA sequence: TGTGCCAGCAGCTCAAGTGGGGGGGACTACAATGTGGGGCTGGAGACCCAGTACTTC.

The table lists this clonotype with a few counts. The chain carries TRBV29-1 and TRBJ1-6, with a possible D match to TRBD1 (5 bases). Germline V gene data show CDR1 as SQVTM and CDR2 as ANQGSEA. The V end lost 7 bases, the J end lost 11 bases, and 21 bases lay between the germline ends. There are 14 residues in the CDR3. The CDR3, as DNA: TGCAGCGGGAGGGGACCCTCAAGAACGACACCCCTCCACTTT. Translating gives CSGRGPSRTTPLHF. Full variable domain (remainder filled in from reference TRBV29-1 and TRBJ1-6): SAVISQKPSRDICQRGTSLTIQCQVDSQVTMMFWYRQQPGQSLTLIATANQGSEATYESGFVIDKFPISRPNLTFSTLTVSNMSPEDSSIYLCSGRGPSRTTPLHFGNGTRLTVT.

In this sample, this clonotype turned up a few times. CDR3 sequence reads: CASSLVAGLANSYNEQFF. The CDR3 DNA sequence: TGCGCCAGCAGCTTGGTGGCCGGACTAGCGAACTCCTACAATGAGCAGTTCTTC. The chain employs TRBV5-1 and TRBJ2-1; 9 nucleotides line up with TRBD2. Trimming removed 0 bases from V and 0 bases from J; junction bases left unmatched: 7. There are 18 residues in the CDR3. Germline CDR1 reads SGHRS; CDR2 reads YFSETQ.